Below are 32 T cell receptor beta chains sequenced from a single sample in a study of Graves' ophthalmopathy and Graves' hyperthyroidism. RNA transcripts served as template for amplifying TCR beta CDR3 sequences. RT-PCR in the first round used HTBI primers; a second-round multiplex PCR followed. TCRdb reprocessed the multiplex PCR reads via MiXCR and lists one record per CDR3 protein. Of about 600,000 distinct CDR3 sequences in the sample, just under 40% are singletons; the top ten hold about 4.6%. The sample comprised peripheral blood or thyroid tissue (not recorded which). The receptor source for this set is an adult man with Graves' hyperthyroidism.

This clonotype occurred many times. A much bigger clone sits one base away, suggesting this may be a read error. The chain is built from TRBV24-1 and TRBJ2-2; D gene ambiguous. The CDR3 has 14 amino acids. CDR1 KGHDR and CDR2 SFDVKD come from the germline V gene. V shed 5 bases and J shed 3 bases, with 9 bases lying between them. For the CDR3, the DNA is TGTGCCACCAGTGGCAATGGGCACACCGGGGAGCTGTTTTTT. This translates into CATSGNGHTGELFF.

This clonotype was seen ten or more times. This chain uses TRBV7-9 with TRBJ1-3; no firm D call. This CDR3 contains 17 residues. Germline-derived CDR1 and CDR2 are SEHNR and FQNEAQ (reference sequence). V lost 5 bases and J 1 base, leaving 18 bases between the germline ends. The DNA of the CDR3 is TGTGCCAGCAGCCGACCGGGCCCTCTACTGTCTGGAAACACCATATATTTT. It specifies CASSRPGPLLSGNTIYF.

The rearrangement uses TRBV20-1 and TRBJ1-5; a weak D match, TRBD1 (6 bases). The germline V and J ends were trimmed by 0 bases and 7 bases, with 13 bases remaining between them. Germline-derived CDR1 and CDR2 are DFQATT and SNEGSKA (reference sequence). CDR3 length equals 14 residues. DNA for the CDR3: TGCAGTGCTAGAGACGGGGGGGGCGGACAGCCCCAGCATTTT. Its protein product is CSARDGGGGQPQHF.

The CDR3 DNA is TGTGCCAGCAGTGTGGGGACAGGAATCTATGGCTACACCATATATTTT. Its protein product is CASSVGTGIYGYTIYF. This chain links TRBV25-1 with TRBJ1-3, with TRBD1 identical over 8 bases. V shed 4 bases, J shed 8 bases, and the junction held 13 bases outside the gene matches. The CDR3 contains 16 residues. Germline lookup yields CDR1 MGHDK and CDR2 SYGVNS.

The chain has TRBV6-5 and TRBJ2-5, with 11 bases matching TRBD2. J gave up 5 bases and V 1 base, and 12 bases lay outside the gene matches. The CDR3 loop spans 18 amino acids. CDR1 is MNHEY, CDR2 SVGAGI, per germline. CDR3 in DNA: TGTGCCAGCAGTTACTTCGGCCTAGCGGGAGGAAGTAAGGAGACCCAGTACTTC. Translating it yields CASSYFGLAGGSKETQYF.

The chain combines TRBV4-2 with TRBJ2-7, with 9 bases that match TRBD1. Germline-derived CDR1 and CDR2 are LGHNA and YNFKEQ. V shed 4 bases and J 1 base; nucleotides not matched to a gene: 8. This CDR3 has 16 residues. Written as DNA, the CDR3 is TGTGCCAGCAGCCTTACCGGGACAGGGTATTCCTACGAGCAGTACTTC. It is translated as CASSLTGTGYSYEQYF.

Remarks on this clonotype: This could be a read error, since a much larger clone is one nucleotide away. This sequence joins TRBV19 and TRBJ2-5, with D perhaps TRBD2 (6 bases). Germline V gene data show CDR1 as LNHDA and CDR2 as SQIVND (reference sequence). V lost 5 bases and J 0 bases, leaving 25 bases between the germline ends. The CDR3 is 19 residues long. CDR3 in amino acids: CASSSEGLSGSGYQETQYF. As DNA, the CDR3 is TGTGCCAGTAGTTCGGAAGGACTATCGGGATCCGGGTACCAAGAGACCCAGTACTTC.

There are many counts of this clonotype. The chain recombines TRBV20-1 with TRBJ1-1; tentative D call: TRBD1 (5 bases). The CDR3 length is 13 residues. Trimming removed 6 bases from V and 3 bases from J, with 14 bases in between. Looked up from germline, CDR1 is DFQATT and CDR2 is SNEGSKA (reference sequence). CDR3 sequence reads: CSAGRGLDTEAFF. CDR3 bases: TGCAGTGCCGGGAGGGGTTTGGACACTGAAGCTTTCTTT.

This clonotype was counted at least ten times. CDR3 in amino acids: CASSHTLSGTGNYEQYF. The CDR3 DNA reads TGTGCCAGCAGCCATACTCTTTCCGGGACAGGGAACTACGAGCAGTACTTC. The chain uses TRBV13 and TRBJ2-7, with TRBD1 matching over 9 bases. Germline-derived CDR1 and CDR2 are PRHDT and FYEKMQ (reference sequence). The V and J ends lost 5 bases and 3 bases, in that order; junction bases with no gene match: 14. The CDR3 covers 17 residues.

The CDR3 region has the DNA TGTGCCACCAGCAGCTCGACAGGGGGCGCAAGCTCCTACGAGCAGTACTTC. The encoded protein is CATSSSTGGASSYEQYF. V is TRBV15 and J is TRBJ2-7; 10 bases line up with TRBD1. With V trimmed by 3 bases and J by 0 bases, 8 bases remained unmatched. The CDR3 totals 17 residues. From germline, CDR1 is LNHNV and CDR2 YYDKDF (reference sequence).

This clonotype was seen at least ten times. This CDR3 is CASTTRQGGGQPQHF. DNA of the CDR3: TGTGCCAGTACCACCAGACAGGGTGGTGGTCAGCCCCAGCATTTT. The chain couples TRBV19 to TRBJ1-5, with 7 positions matching TRBD1. The junction had 12 bases not matched to a gene; V was cut back by 7 bases and J by 6 bases. The length of the CDR3 is 15 residues. Germline CDR1 LNHDA, CDR2 SQIVND (reference sequence).

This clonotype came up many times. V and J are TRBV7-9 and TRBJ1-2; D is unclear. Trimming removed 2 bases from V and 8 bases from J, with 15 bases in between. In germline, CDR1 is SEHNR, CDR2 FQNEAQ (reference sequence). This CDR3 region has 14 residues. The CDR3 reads CASSLSGRDEGYTF. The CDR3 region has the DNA TGTGCCAGCAGCTTAAGTGGGCGCGACGAGGGCTACACCTTC. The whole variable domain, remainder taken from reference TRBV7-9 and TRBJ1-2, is DTGVSQNPRHKITKRGQNVTFRCDPISEHNRLYWYRQTLGQGPEFLTYFQNEAQLEKSRLLSDRFSAERPKGSFSTLEIQRTEQGDSAMYLCASSLSGRDEGYTFGSGTRLTVV.

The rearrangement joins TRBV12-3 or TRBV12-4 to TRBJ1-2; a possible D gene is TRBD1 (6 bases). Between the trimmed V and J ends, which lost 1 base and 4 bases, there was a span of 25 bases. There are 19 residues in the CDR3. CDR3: CASSLVGAEPTRPPYGYTF. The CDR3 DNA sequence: TGTGCCAGCAGTTTAGTGGGGGCAGAACCTACCCGACCCCCCTATGGCTACACCTTC.

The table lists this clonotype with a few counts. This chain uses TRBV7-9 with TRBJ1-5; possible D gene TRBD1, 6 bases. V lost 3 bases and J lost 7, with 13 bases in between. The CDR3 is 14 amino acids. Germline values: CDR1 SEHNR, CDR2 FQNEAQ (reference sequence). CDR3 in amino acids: CASSLVGGEQPQHF. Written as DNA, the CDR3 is TGTGCCAGCAGCTTGGTGGGGGGCGAGCAGCCCCAGCATTTT.

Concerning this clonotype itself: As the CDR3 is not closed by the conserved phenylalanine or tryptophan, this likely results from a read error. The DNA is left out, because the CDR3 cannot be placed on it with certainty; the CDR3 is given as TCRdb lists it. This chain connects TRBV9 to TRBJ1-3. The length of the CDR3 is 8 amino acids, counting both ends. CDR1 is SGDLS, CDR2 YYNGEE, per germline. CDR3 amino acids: CASSVGLA.

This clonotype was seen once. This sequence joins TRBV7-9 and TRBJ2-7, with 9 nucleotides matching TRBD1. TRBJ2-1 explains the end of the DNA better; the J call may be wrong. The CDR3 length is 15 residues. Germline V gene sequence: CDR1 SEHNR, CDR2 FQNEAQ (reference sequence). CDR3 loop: CASSPGTGRYNEQFF. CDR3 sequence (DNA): TGTGCCAGCAGCCCCGGGACAGGGCGTTACAATGAGCAGTTCTTC.

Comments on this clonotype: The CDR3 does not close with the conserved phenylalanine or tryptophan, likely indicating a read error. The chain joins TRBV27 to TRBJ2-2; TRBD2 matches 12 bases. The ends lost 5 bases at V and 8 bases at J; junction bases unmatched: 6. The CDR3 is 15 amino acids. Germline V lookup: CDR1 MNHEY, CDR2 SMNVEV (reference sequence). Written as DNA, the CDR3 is TGTGCCAGCAGTGAGACGACTAGCGGGAGTGGGGAGCTGTTTTCT. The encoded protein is CASSETTSGSGELFS.

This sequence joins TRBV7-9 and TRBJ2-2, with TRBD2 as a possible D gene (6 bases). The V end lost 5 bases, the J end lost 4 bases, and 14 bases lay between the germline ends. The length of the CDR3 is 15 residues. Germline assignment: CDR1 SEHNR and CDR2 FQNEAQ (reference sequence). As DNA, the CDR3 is TGTGCCAGCAGCCACGGGGGAGCGGTCACCGGGGAGCTGTTTTTT. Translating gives CASSHGGAVTGELFF.

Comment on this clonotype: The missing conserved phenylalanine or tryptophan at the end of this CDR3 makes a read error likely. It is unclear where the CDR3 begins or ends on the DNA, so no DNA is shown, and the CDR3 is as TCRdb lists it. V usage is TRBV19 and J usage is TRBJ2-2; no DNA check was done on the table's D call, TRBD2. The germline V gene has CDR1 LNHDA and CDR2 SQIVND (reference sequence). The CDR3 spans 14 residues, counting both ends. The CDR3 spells CASSDGTEHRGAVV.

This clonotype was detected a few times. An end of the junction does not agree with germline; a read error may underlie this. This chain's CDR3 is CASSSVVGRGTQYF. Written as DNA, the CDR3 is TGTGCTAGCAGCTCCGTAGTGGGGCGGGGTACGCAGTATTTT. The chain links TRBV7-7 to TRBJ2-3; TRBD2 might be the D (6 bases). The germline CDR1 and CDR2 sequences are SSHAT and FNYEAQ (reference sequence). The CDR3 loop spans 14 amino acids.

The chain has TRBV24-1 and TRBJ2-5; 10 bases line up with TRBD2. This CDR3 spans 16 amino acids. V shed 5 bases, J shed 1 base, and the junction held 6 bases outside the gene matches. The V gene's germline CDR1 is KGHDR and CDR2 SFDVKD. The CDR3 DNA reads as TGTGCCACCAGTGGTCCTAGCGGGAGCCTCCAAGAGACCCAGTACTTC. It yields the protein CATSGPSGSLQETQYF.

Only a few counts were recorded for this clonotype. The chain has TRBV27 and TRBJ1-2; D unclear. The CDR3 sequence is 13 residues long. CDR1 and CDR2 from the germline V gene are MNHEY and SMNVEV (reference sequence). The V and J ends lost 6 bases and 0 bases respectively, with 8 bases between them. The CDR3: CASRRLANYGYTF. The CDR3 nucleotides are TGTGCCAGCAGACGTTTAGCTAACTATGGCTACACCTTC.

Here the CDR3 reads CASSLVKGGGNQPQHF. DNA for the CDR3: TGTGCCAGCAGCTTGGTCAAGGGGGGCGGTAATCAGCCCCAGCATTTT. The rearrangement links TRBV5-6 to TRBJ1-5; D possibly corresponds to TRBD1 (6 bases). Between the trimmed V and J ends, which lost 0 bases and 4 bases, there was a span of 14 bases. From germline, CDR1 is SGHDT and CDR2 YYEEEE. The CDR3 consists of 16 residues.

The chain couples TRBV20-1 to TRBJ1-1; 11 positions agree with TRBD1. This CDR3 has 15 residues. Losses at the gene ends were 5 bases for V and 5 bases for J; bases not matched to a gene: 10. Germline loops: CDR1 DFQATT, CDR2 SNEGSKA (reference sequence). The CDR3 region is CSASPGQGEGTEAFF. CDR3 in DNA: TGCAGTGCTTCGCCGGGACAGGGGGAGGGAACTGAAGCTTTCTTT.

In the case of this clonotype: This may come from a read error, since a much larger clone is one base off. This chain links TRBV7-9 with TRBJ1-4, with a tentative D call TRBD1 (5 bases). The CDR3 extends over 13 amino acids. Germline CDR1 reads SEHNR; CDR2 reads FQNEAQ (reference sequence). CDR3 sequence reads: CASSRGAGEKLLF. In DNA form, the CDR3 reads TGTGCTAGCAGCCGAGGGGCCGGGGAAAAACTGCTTTTT.

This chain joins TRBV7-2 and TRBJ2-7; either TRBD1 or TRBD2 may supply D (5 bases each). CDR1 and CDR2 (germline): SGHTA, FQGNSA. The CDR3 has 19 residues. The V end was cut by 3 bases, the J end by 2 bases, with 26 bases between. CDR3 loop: CASSLAWGTHRDPAYEQYF. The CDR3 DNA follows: TGTGCCAGCAGCTTGGCTTGGGGCACCCACCGGGACCCAGCCTACGAGCAGTACTTC.

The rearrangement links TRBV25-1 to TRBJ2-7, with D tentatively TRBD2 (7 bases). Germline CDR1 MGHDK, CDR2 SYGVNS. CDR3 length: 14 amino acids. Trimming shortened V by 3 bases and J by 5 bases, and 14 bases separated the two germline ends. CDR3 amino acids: CASSDPGGFHEQYF. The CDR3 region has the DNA TGTGCCAGCAGTGATCCGGGGGGCTTCCACGAGCAGTACTTC.

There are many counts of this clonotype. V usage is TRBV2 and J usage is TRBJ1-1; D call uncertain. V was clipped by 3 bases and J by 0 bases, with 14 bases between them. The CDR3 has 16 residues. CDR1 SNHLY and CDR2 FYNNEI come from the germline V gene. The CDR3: CASSDPGIALNTEAFF. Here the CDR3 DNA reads TGTGCCAGCAGTGATCCGGGGATTGCGTTGAACACTGAAGCTTTCTTT.

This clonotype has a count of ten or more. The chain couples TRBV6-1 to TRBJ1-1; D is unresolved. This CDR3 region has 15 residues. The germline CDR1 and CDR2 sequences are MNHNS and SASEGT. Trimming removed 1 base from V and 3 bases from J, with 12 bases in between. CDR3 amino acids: CASSEVIPTDTEAFF. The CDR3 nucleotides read TGTGCCAGCAGTGAAGTAATCCCGACGGACACTGAAGCTTTCTTT.

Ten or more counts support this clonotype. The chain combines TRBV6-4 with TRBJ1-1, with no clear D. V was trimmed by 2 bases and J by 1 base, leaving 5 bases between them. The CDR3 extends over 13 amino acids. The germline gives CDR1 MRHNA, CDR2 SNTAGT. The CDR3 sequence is CASSDGPNTEAFF. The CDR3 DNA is TGTGCCAGCAGTGACGGGCCGAACACTGAAGCTTTCTTT.

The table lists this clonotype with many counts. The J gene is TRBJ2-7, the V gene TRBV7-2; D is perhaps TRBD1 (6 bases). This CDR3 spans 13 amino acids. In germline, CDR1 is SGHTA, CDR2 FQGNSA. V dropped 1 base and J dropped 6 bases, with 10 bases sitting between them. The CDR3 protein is CASSLVQGPEQYF. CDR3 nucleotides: TGTGCCAGCAGCTTAGTACAGGGTCCCGAGCAGTACTTC.

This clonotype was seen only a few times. DNA for the CDR3: TGCAGCGTTGAAACAGCCGACAGGGATGAGCAGTTCTTC. The encoded protein is CSVETADRDEQFF. The J gene is TRBJ2-1, the V gene TRBV29-1, with 7 bases fitting TRBD1. This CDR3 has 13 residues. Germline lookup yields CDR1 SQVTM and CDR2 ANQGSEA. J was trimmed by 8 bases and V by 2 bases; bases with no gene match: 6.